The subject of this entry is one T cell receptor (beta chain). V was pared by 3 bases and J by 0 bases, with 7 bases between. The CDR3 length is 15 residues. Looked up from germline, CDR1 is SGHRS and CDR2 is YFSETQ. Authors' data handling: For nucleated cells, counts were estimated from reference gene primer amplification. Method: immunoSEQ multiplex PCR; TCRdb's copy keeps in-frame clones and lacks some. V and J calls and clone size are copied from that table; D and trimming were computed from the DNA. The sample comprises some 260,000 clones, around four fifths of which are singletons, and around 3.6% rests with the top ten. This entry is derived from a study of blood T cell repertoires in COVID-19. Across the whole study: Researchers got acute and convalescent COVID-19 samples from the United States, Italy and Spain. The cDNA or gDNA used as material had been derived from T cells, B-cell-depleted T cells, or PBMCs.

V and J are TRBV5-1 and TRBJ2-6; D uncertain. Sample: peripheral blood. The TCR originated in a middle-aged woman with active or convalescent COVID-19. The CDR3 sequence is CASSSTDSGANVLTF. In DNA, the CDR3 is TGCGCCAGCAGCTCAACAGACTCTGGGGCCAACGTCCTGACTTTC.